This note documents a single T cell receptor beta chain sequence. At least ten counts were recorded for this clonotype. This receptor's antigen is unknown. It has no much larger one-base neighbor in the sample; base qualities were not kept. The study was a case-control design nested within a healthcare worker cohort in London, UK, with weekly nasopharyngeal swab PCR tests and blood sampling. Between 23 and 31 March 2020, the week of the UK lockdown, healthcare workers were enrolled and then followed up weekly for as long as 16 weeks. This sample is drawn from a study of early T cells in non-severe SARS-CoV-2 infection (dated by TCRdb to the early 2020s). Turning to the overall study: TCR sequencing used bulk RNA from unsorted whole blood, so alpha and beta chains could not be paired.

The germline V gene provides CDR1 KGHSH and CDR2 LQKENI. V trim: 3 bases; J trim: 6 bases; unmatched bases: 8. Reading from cysteine to phenylalanine, the CDR3 counts 16 amino acids. This entry keeps only the CDR3 DNA: 48 bases, framed from base 1. Library preparation was by 5' RACE. The sequencing machine was a NextSeq 500. To correct for sequencing error and PCR bias, the TCR library protocol tagged individual cDNA molecules with unique molecular identifiers. Both TCR alpha and beta chains were sequenced, and tight co-correlation was observed between alpha and beta sequence abundances in each sample. Under the source paper's analysis protocol: V gene, J gene and CDR3 annotation of TCR sequences was performed with Decombinator V4. Expanded TCRs were defined as changing significantly between any two time points under a Poisson model with p below 0.0001. TCR abundances were normalised to the total number of TCRs sequenced in each sample and reported as counts per million. TRAV1-2 paired with TRAJ12, TRAJ20 or TRAJ33 defined MAIT TCRs, while TRAV10 paired with TRAJ18 defined iNKT TCRs. VDJdb, accessed 1 November 2021, was searched for CMV, EBV and SARS-CoV-2 annotated TCRs, with TCRs annotated for multiple antigens excluded. TCRdb reprocessing: public reads trimmed at Q25 with fastp, clones called with MiXCR, in-frame beta chains kept. Every entry covers one CDR3 protein and lists the most common genes and DNA from its rows. The V and J calls were determined by TCRdb, not by the authors. In all, the sample holds tens of thousands of distinct CDR3 sequences, and 4.5% to 5.5% of those were seen once. 10% of the sample rests with the top ten.

Results the study describes overall, beyond this receptor: VDJdb matching was skewed toward anti-spike CD8 responses and likely underestimated virus-specific expansions by missing private and CD4 specificities.

The sequenced material came from whole blood. Here the chain combines TRBV18 and TRBJ1-6, with 7 middle bases fitting TRBD1. This TCR came from an adult who was a healthcare worker with PCR-confirmed SARS-CoV-2 infection or an uninfected control (not recorded which). The CDR3 region has the sequence CASSPRGRKSNSPLHF. The DNA sequence is given as TGTGCCAGCTCACCGAGGGGGCGGAAAAGTAATTCACCCCTCCACTTT.